This T cell receptor beta chain was recorded in a study of a mutant IDH1 vaccine in newly diagnosed glioma. Study in general: Vaccination began 4-6 weeks post radiotherapy alone, or with temozolomide cycles. Patients arrived already treated with radiotherapy, temozolomide, or both, most having had both.

Documented time point: week 47, end of study. The vaccine gave 300 ug of a 20-mer mutant IDH1 peptide subcutaneously per dose. A note on this clone: The antigen remains unidentified.

V lost 3 bases, J lost 6 bases, and 3 bases stayed unmatched. Germline assignment: CDR1 SGHDT and CDR2 YYEEEE. The CDR3 totals 15 residues. Sequencing was performed with immunoSEQ multiplex PCR; in TCRdb, only in-frame clones are kept and a portion is missing. The sample includes 45,000 to 65,000 clones, approximately 65% of them seen just once. The V gene is TRBV5-6, the J gene TRBJ2-5; 15 bases are a match to TRBD2. The sequence was collected from a man aged 35 to 55 with glioma. Some clones in this sample may be carry-over from other donors' samples. The source material was peripheral blood mononuclear cells (PBMCs), sampled from a glioma patient whose treatment included an IDH1 peptide vaccine. CDR3 sequence: CASSSGLAGGQTQYF. Here the CDR3 DNA reads TGTGCCAGCAGCTCGGGACTAGCGGGGGGCCAGACCCAGTACTTC.